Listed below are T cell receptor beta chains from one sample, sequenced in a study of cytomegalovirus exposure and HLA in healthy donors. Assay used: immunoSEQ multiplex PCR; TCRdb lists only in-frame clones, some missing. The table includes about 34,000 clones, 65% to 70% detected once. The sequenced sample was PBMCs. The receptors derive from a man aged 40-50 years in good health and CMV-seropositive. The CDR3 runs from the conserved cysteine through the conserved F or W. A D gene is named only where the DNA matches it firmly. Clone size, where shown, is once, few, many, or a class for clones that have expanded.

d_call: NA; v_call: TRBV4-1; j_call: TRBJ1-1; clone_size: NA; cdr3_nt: TGCGCCAGCAGCCTCCGAGCCCAGGGAATTACTGAAGCTTTCTTT; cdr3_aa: CASSLRAQGITEAFF
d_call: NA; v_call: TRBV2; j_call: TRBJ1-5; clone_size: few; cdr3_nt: TGTGCCAGCACTGAGGTGAGAGAAGTGCCGCCCCAGCATTTT; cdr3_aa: CASTEVREVPPQHF
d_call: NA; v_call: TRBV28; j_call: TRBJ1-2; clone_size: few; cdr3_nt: TGTGCCAGCAGTTTGAAAGCACCCTATGGCTACACCTTC; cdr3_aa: CASSLKAPYGYTF
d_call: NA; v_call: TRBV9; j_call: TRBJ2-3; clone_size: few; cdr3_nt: TGTGCCAGCAGCGTAGTCACAGGAGGCACAGATACGCAGTATTTT; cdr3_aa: CASSVVTGGTDTQYF
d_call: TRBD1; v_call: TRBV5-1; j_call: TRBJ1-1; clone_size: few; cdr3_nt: TGCGCCAGCAGCTTGCCTGGACAGGGTGGATCGGCTTTCTTT; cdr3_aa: CASSLPGQGGSAFF
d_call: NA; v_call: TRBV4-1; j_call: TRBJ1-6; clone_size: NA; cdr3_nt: TGCGCCAGCAGCCAAGATATTAGCTCCTATAATTCACCCCTCCACTTT; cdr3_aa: CASSQDISSYNSPLHF
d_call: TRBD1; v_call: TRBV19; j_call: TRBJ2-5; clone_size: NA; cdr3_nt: TGTGCCAGTAGAGACAGGGGGCGAGAGGAGACCCAGTACTTC; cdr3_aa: CASRDRGREETQYF
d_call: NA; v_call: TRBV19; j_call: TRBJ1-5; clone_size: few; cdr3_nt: TGTGCCAGTAGTATAGTCGGGGGAGGCCAGCCCCAGCATTTT; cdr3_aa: CASSIVGGGQPQHF
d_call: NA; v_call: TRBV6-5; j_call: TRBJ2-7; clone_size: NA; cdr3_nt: TGTGCCAGCAGTTACCCGGGATCCTACGAGCAGTACTTC; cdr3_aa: CASSYPGSYEQYF
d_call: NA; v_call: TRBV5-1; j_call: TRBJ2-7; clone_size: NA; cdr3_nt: TGCGCCAGCAGCTTCACGGGGCAGGGGACCTCCGAGCAGTACTTC; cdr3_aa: CASSFTGQGTSEQYF
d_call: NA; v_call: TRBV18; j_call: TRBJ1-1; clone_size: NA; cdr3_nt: TGTGCCAGCTCACCACCGGGTGGAGGGGACCGGGCTGAAGCTTTCTTT; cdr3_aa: CASSPPGGGDRAEAFF
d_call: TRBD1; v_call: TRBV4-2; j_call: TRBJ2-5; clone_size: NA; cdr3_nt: TGTGCCAGCAGCCAAGATCGGGCAGGGGGTGAGACCCAGTACTTC; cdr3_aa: CASSQDRAGGETQYF
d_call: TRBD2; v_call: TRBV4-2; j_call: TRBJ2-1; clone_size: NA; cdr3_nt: TGTGCCAGCAGCCAAGTGCTAGCGGGGAATAGTAACAATGAGCAGTTCTTC; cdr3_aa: CASSQVLAGNSNNEQFF
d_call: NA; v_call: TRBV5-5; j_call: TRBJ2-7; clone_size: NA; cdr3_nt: TGTGCCAGCAGCTTGGAGAGGCCTAGCGAGCAGTACTTC; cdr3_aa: CASSLERPSEQYF
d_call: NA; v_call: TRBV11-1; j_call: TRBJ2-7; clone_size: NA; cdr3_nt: TGTGCCAGCAGCTTGGACAGCTACGAGCAGTACTTC; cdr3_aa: CASSLDSYEQYF
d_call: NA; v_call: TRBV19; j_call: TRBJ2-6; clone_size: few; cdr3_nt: TGTGCCAGTAGTATGAAGGAGGGCTCTGGGGCCAACGTCCTGACTTTC; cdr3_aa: CASSMKEGSGANVLTF